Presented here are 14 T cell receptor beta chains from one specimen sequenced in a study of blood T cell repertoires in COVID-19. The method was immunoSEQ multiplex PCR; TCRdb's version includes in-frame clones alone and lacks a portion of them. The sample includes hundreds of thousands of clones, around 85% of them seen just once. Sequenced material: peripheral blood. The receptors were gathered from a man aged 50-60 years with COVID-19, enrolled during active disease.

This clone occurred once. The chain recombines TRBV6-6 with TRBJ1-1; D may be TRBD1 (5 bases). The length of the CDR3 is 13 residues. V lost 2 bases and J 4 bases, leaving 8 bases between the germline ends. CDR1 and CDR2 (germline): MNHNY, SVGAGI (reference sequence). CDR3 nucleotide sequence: TGTGCCAGCAGTTACGGGGGGAGCACTGAAGCTTTCTTT. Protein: CASSYGGSTEAFF.

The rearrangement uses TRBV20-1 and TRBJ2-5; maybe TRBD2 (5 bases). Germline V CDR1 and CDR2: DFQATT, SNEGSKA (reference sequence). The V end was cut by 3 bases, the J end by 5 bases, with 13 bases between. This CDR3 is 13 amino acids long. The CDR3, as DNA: TGCAGTGCTAGTCCGAGGGTTGGGGAGACCCAGTACTTC. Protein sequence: CSASPRVGETQYF.

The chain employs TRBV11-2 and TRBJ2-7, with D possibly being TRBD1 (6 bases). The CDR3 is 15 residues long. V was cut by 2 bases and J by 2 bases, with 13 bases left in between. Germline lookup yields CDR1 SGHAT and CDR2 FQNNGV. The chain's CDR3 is CASSLSQGQTYEQYF. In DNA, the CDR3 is TGTGCCAGCAGCTTAAGCCAGGGACAAACCTACGAGCAGTACTTC.

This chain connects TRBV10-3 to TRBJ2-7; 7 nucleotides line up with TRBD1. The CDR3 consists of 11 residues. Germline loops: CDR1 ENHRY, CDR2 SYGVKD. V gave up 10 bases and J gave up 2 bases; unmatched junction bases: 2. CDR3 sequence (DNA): TGTGCCACCGGGACAGCCTACGAGCAGTACTTC. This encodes CATGTAYEQYF.

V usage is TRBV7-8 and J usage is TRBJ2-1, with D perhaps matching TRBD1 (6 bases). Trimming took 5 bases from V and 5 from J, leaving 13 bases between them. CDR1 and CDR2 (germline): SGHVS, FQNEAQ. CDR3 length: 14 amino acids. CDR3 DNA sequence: TGTGCCAGCAGCGCCTTCAGGGGAAACAATGAGCAGTTCTTC. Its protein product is CASSAFRGNNEQFF.

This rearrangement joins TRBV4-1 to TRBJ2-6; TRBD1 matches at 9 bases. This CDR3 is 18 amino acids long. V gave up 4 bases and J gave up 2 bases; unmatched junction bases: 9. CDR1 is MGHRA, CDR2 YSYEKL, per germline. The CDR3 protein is CASSPPGQGRTGANVLTF. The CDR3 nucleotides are TGCGCCAGCAGCCCACCGGGACAGGGAAGAACTGGGGCCAACGTCCTGACTTTC.

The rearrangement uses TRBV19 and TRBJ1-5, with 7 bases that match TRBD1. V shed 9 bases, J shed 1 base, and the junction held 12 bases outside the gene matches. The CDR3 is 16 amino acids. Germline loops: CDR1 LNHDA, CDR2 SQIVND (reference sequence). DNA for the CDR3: TGTGCCAGCTGCCCCTCGACAGGGAGAAGCAATCAGCCCCAGCATTTT. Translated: CASCPSTGRSNQPQHF.

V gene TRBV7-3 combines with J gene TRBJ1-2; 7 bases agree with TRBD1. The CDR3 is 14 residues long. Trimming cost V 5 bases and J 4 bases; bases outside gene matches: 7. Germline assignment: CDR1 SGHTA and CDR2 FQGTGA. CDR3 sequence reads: CASSPTTGTYGYTF. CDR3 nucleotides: TGTGCCAGCAGCCCAACGACAGGGACCTATGGCTACACCTTC.

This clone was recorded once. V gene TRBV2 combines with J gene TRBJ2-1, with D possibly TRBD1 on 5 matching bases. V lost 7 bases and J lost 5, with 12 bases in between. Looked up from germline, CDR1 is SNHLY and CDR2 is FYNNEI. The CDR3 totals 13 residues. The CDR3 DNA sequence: TGTGCCAGCAAATTAGGGGCCAACAATGAGCAGTTCTTC. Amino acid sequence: CASKLGANNEQFF.

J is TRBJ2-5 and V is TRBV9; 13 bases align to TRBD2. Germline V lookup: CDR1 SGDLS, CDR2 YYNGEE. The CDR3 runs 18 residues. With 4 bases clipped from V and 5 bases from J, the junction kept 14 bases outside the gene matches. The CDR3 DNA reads TGTGCCAGCAGCCCCGCCCCCACTAGCGGGGGGGCCGGGGAGACCCAGTACTTC. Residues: CASSPAPTSGGAGETQYF.

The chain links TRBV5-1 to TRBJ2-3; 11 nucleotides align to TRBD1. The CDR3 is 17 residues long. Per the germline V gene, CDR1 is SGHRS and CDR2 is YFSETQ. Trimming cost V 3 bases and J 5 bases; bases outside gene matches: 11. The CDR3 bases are TGCGCCAGCAGCTCCCAGCCTCTGGGACAGGGGGGAGATACGCAGTATTTT. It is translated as CASSSQPLGQGGDTQYF.

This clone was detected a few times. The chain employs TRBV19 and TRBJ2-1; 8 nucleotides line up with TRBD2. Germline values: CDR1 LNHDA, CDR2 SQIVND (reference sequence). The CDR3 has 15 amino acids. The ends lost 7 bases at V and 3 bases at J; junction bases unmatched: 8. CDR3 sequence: CASMWGGGLYNEQFF. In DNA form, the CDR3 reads TGTGCCAGTATGTGGGGCGGGGGGCTCTACAATGAGCAGTTCTTC.

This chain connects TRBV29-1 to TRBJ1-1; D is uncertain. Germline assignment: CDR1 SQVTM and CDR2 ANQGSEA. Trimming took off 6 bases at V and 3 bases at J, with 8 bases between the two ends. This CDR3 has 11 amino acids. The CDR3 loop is CSVNRDTEAFF. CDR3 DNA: TGCAGCGTCAACCGGGACACTGAAGCTTTCTTT.

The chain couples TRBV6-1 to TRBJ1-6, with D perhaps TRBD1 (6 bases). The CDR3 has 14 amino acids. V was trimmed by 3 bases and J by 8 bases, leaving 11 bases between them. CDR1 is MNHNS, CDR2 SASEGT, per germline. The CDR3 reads CASSDIRGYSPLHF. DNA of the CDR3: TGTGCCAGCAGTGACATCAGGGGTTATTCACCCCTCCACTTT.